This TCR beta chain was captured by sequencing in a study of shared clonotypes between healthy human individuals. Regarding this clone: Its antigen is unidentified.

Study results and caveats: Sampling included only blood; tissue repertoires likely differ.

Genomic DNA of unsorted samples came from 85 million to 95 million PBMCs. The assay was carried out at the deep level. The authors distributed each subset's genomic DNA evenly over several immunoSEQ plates. Profiling relied on immunoSEQ multiplex PCR, and the TCRdb table lists in-frame clones only, not all of them. The sample includes roughly 500,000 clones, about 85% seen only once; the top ten take 9.5% to 15%. The CDR3 spans 13 residues. Germline CDR1 and CDR2: KGHSH and LQKENI. The V end lost 6 bases, the J end lost 4 bases, and 11 bases lay between the germline ends. The chain has TRBV18 and TRBJ2-3; either TRBD1 or TRBD2 may supply D (5 bases each). The specimen was PBMCs. The TCR comes from a woman in her 40s in good health. Some clones in this sample may be carry-over from other donors' samples. CDR3 in amino acids: CASSGVFPDTQYF. The CDR3 DNA is TGTGCCAGCTCGGGGGTTTTCCCAGATACGCAGTATTTT.